A selection of T cell receptor beta chains follows, all from one sample in a study of T cell changes during pregnancy in multiple sclerosis. Generated by immunoSEQ multiplex PCR, the TCRdb table keeps only in-frame clones and is missing some. In the table there are around 44,000 clones, approximately 94% of which are singletons. This specimen consisted of CD8+ T cells from peripheral blood mononuclear cells, obtained in the third trimester of pregnancy. Receptor source: a female donor with multiple sclerosis, enrolled in a pregnancy study. Both conserved end residues are part of each CDR3. Fields, in order: J gene, V gene, D gene, CDR3 protein, CDR3 DNA. The D gene is left open where the match is weak.

>TRBJ2-1|TRBV19|NA
CASSTYERAYNEQFF
TGTGCCAGTAGTACCTACGAGCGGGCATACAATGAGCAGTTCTTC
>TRBJ1-1|TRBV19|NA
CASSTGNTEAFF
TGTGCCAGTAGTACAGGGAACACTGAAGCTTTCTTT
>TRBJ2-7|TRBV27|NA
CASGNSGPYEQYF
TGTGCCAGCGGGAATAGCGGCCCCTACGAGCAGTACTTC
>TRBJ2-2|TRBV28|TRBD1
CASSFWTGGRTGELFF
TGTGCCAGCAGTTTTTGGACAGGGGGTAGGACCGGGGAGCTGTTTTTT
>TRBJ1-5|TRBV28|TRBD1
CASSHDRVNQPQHF
TGTGCCAGCAGTCACGACAGGGTAAATCAGCCCCAGCATTTT
>TRBJ2-7|TRBV19|TRBD1
CASSIDSGTALGGQYF
TGTGCCAGTAGTATAGACTCCGGGACAGCCCTAGGGGGGCAGTACTTC
>TRBJ1-4|TRBV28|TRBD1
CASSSRDRVSGLFF
TGTGCCAGCAGTAGCCGGGACAGGGTCTCCGGACTGTTTTTT
>TRBJ2-5|TRBV18|NA
CASSPGYQETQYF
TGTGCCAGCTCACCCGGGTACCAAGAGACCCAGTACTTC
>TRBJ2-1|TRBV4-1|TRBD2
CASSGGGNEQFF
TGCGCCAGCAGCGGGGGAGGGAATGAGCAGTTCTTC
>TRBJ1-3|TRBV27|NA
CASSSTGSGNTIYF
TGTGCCAGCAGTTCGACAGGCTCTGGAAACACCATATATTTT
>TRBJ2-7|TRBV7-9|NA
CASSFPGTLGHEQYF
TGTGCCAGCAGCTTCCCCGGGACTCTGGGCCACGAGCAGTACTTC
>TRBJ2-6|TRBV5-1|NA
CASSLYSLGANVLTF
TGCGCCAGCAGCTTGTACAGCTTAGGTGCCAACGTCCTGACTTTC
>TRBJ1-4|TRBV15|TRBD1
CATSRGTGGGNEKLFF
TGTGCCACCAGCAGAGGTACAGGGGGCGGGAATGAAAAACTGTTTTTT
>TRBJ1-1|TRBV4-3|NA
CASSQLGANTEAFF
TGCGCCAGCAGCCAACTGGGAGCGAACACTGAAGCTTTCTTT
>TRBJ2-1|TRBV11-2|NA
CASSFSTGSYNEQFF
TGTGCCAGCAGCTTTTCTACCGGCTCCTACAATGAGCAGTTCTTC
>TRBJ1-1|TRBV11-2|NA
CASSFSRVGGTEAFF
TGTGCCAGCAGCTTCTCCCGAGTGGGGGGGACTGAAGCTTTCTTT
>TRBJ2-2|TRBV2|NA
CASSEAGRIGELFF
TGTGCCAGCAGTGAGGCGGGACGCATCGGGGAGCTGTTTTTT
>TRBJ1-1|TRBV5-1|NA
CASSLDGQINTEAFF
TGCGCCAGCAGCTTGGATGGGCAGATCAACACTGAAGCTTTCTTT
>TRBJ2-6|TRBV28|NA
CASSLFSAVSLSGANVLTF
TGTGCCAGCAGTTTATTTAGCGCCGTGTCCCTCTCTGGGGCCAACGTCCTGACTTTC
>TRBJ1-4|TRBV7-6|NA
CASSPRPVGGTNEKLFF
TGTGCCAGCAGCCCGCGACCTGTGGGGGGAACTAATGAAAAACTGTTTTTT
>TRBJ2-7|TRBV27|NA
CASSLWGRDEQYF
TGTGCCAGCAGTTTATGGGGCCGGGACGAGCAGTACTTC
>TRBJ2-1|TRBV27|TRBD1
CASRTGTAFYNEQFF
TGTGCCAGCAGGACCGGGACAGCTTTCTACAATGAGCAGTTCTTC
>TRBJ2-5|TRBV6-5|TRBD1
CASRSAGTGLETQYF
TGTGCCAGCAGATCGGCCGGGACAGGGCTGGAGACCCAGTACTTC
>TRBJ1-1|TRBV27|NA
CASSLSKGLALMNTEAFF
TGTGCCAGCAGTTTATCGAAGGGGTTAGCTCTAATGAACACTGAAGCTTTCTTT